Listed below are T cell receptor beta chains from one sample, sequenced in a study of blood T cell repertoires in COVID-19. Profiled with immunoSEQ multiplex PCR; TCRdb holds only in-frame clones, not every one. This sample has 350,000 to 450,000 clones, with approximately 89% found just once. The sequenced material came from peripheral blood. The source is a woman aged 40 to 50 with COVID-19, enrolled during active disease. Both conserved end residues are part of each CDR3. The D gene is left open where the match is weak. Rows give clone size only sometimes, using once, few, many, or a class for an expanded clone.

>.|TRBV5-6|TRBJ1-2|few
CASSRTDLYGYTF
TGTGCCAGCAGCCGGACAGATCTCTATGGCTACACCTTC
>.|TRBV30|TRBJ1-2|.
CAWSVRRETNYGYTF
TGTGCCTGGAGTGTACGGCGGGAAACTAACTATGGCTACACCTTC
>.|TRBV4-1|TRBJ1-1|few
CASSKQGLNTEAFF
TGCGCCAGCAGCAAGCAGGGTTTGAACACTGAAGCTTTCTTT
>.|TRBV6-1|TRBJ1-1|once
CASSEGFFRSLNTEAFF
TGTGCCAGCAGTGAAGGTTTTTTTCGGTCCCTTAACACTGAAGCTTTCTTT
>.|TRBV19|TRBJ1-5|.
CASSIVPYSNQPQHF
TGTGCCAGTAGTATAGTTCCGTATAGCAATCAGCCCCAGCATTTT
>.|TRBV5-1|TRBJ1-4|once
CASSLNPGVNEKLFF
TGCGCCAGCAGCTTAAACCCAGGGGTAAATGAAAAACTGTTTTTT
>TRBD2|TRBV19|TRBJ2-6|.
CASSIAFGGAGANVLTF
TGTGCCAGTAGTATCGCCTTCGGGGGGGCTGGGGCCAACGTCCTGACTTTC
>TRBD1|TRBV6-6|TRBJ1-1|.
CASSHDRATEAFF
TGTGCCAGCAGCCACGACAGGGCCACTGAAGCTTTCTTT
>TRBD2|TRBV28|TRBJ2-2|few
CASRVRLAETGELFF
TGTGCCAGCAGAGTCCGACTAGCGGAGACCGGGGAGCTGTTTTTT
>.|TRBV3-1/TRBV3-2|TRBJ1-1|once
CASSPTIAGDTEAFF
TGTGCCAGCAGCCCCACCATCGCCGGGGACACTGAAGCTTTCTTT
>TRBD1|TRBV5-1|TRBJ1-1|.
CASSFGTGGTEAFF
TGCGCCAGCAGCTTCGGGACAGGGGGCACTGAAGCTTTCTTT
>.|TRBV19|TRBJ2-5|.
CASSIYGLSQEETQYF
TGTGCCAGTAGTATCTACGGACTAAGCCAAGAAGAGACCCAGTACTTC
>.|TRBV5-1|TRBJ2-4|once
CASSLALPQNIQYF
TGCGCCAGCAGCTTGGCCCTTCCCCAAAACATTCAGTACTTC
>TRBD1|TRBV24-1|TRBJ2-3|.
CATSEGGRDTQYF
TGTGCCACCAGTGAAGGGGGCAGGGATACGCAGTATTTT
>TRBD1|TRBV18|TRBJ2-7|once
CASSPLTPTGAEQYF
TGTGCCAGCTCACCACTAACTCCTACAGGGGCCGAGCAGTACTTC
>TRBD1|TRBV28|TRBJ2-1|.
CASSPDRGLNEQFF
TGTGCCAGCAGTCCGGACAGGGGCCTCAATGAGCAGTTCTTC
>.|TRBV28|TRBJ2-5|.
CASRSSGSGTQYF
TGTGCCAGCAGGTCCTCAGGGTCTGGGACCCAGTACTTC
>.|TRBV29-1|TRBJ2-2|.
CSVETGFTGELFF
TGCAGCGTTGAAACGGGGTTCACCGGGGAGCTGTTTTTT
>TRBD1|TRBV6-5|TRBJ1-1|.
CASSPQTGAKRAFF
TGTGCCAGCAGTCCCCAGACAGGGGCCAAAAGGGCTTTCTTT
>TRBD1|TRBV2|TRBJ1-4|.
CASMGDRGEKLFF
TGTGCCAGCATGGGCGACAGGGGCGAAAAACTGTTTTTT
>.|TRBV6-1|TRBJ1-6|.
CASSEEGGRSPLHF
TGTGCCAGCAGTGAAGAGGGGGGGCGATCACCCCTCCACTTT
>TRBD1|TRBV19|TRBJ1-5|once
CASSIKLFRTGRGYQPQHF
TGTGCCAGTAGTATTAAGCTCTTCCGGACAGGGCGTGGGTATCAGCCCCAGCATTTT
>.|TRBV14|TRBJ2-2|once
CASSPVEAGELFF
TGTGCCAGCAGCCCGGTTGAGGCCGGGGAGCTGTTTTTT
>TRBD1|TRBV15|TRBJ1-6|.
CATSSPGQGVGNSPLHF
TGTGCCACCAGCAGCCCGGGACAGGGGGTTGGTAATTCACCCCTCCACTTT
>TRBD1|TRBV30|TRBJ1-4|once
CAWSVKGAGEKLFF
TGTGCCTGGAGTGTCAAGGGGGCGGGTGAAAAACTGTTTTTT
>.|TRBV10-3|TRBJ1-3|few
CAISELFRGSGDTIYF
TGTGCCATCAGTGAATTATTTAGGGGTTCGGGCGACACCATATATTTT
>.|TRBV7-2|TRBJ1-1|.
CASSFQGSTEAFF
TGTGCCAGCAGCTTTCAGGGTTCCACTGAAGCTTTCTTT
>.|TRBV18|TRBJ2-2|.
CASSPFRDTGELFF
TGTGCCAGCTCCCCCTTCAGGGACACCGGGGAGCTGTTTTTT
>TRBD1|TRBV5-1|TRBJ1-1|.
CASSSTGGQNTEAFF
TGCGCCAGCAGCTCGACAGGGGGACAGAACACTGAAGCTTTCTTT
>.|TRBV18|TRBJ1-3|.
CASSPQGTGNTIYF
TGTGCCAGCTCCCCGCAGGGGACTGGAAACACCATATATTTT
>.|TRBV27|TRBJ1-1|.
CASSFIWGGRTEAFF
TGTGCCAGCAGTTTTATTTGGGGGGGAAGGACTGAAGCTTTCTTT